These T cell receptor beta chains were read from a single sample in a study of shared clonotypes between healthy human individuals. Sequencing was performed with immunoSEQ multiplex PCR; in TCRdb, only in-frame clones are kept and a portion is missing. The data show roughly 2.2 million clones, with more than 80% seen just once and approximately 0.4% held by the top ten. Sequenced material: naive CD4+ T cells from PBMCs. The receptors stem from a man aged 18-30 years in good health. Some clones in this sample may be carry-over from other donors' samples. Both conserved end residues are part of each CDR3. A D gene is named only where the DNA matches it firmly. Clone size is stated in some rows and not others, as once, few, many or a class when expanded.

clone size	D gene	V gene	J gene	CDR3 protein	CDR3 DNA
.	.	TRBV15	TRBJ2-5	CATSRDSGGAQETQYF	TGTGCCACCAGCAGAGACTCTGGGGGGGCCCAAGAGACCCAGTACTTC
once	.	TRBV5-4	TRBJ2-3	CASSLVTGVSTQYF	TGTGCCAGCAGCTTAGTAACGGGAGTGTCTACGCAGTATTTT
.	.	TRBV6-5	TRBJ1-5	CASSWQVDQPQHF	TGTGCCAGCAGTTGGCAGGTGGATCAGCCCCAGCATTTT
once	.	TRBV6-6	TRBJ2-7	CASTQRSGSSYEQYF	TGTGCCAGCACGCAGCGGTCCGGGTCATCCTACGAGCAGTACTTC
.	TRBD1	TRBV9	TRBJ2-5	CASSVATGQGAEETQYF	TGTGCCAGCAGCGTAGCTACGGGACAGGGGGCAGAGGAGACCCAGTACTTC
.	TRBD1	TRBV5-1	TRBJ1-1	CASSPRTGGTEAFF	TGCGCCAGCAGCCCGCGGACAGGGGGGACTGAAGCTTTCTTT
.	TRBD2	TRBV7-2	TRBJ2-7	CASSSTSGDVYEQYF	TGTGCCAGCAGCTCGACTAGCGGGGACGTCTACGAGCAGTACTTC
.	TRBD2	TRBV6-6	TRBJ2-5	CASSYGLAGQETQYF	TGTGCCAGCAGTTACGGACTAGCGGGCCAAGAGACCCAGTACTTC
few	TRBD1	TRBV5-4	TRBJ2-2	CASSKGQLKNTGELFF	TGTGCCAGCAGCAAGGGACAGTTGAAGAACACCGGGGAGCTGTTTTTT
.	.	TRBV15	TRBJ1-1	CATSRPQWNTEAFF	TGTGCCACCAGCAGACCACAGTGGAACACTGAAGCTTTCTTT
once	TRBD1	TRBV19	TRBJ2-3	CASLDRGTADTQYF	TGTGCCAGCCTGGACAGGGGGACGGCAGATACGCAGTATTTT
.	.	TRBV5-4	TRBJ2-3	CASSLALRGAPTDTQYF	TGTGCCAGCAGCTTGGCCCTGCGAGGGGCGCCCACAGATACGCAGTATTTT
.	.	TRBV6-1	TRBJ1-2	CASSESRGSSYGYTF	TGTGCCAGCAGTGAATCCCGAGGGTCGAGCTATGGCTACACCTTC
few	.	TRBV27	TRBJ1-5	CASSPKLGGSQAQHF	TGTGCCAGCAGTCCCAAGTTAGGGGGGAGTCAAGCCCAGCATTTT
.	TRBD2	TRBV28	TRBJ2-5	CASSLTSGRATQYF	TGTGCCAGCAGCCTGACTAGCGGGAGGGCGACCCAGTACTTC
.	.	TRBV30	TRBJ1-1	CAWRPRVPEAFF	TGTGCCTGGAGGCCCAGGGTCCCTGAAGCTTTCTTT
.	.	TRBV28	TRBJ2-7	CASLSVTSSYEQYF	TGTGCCAGCTTGAGCGTTACCAGCTCCTACGAGCAGTACTTC
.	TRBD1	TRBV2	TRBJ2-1	CASRTGTEHNEQFF	TGTGCCAGCAGGACCGGGACAGAGCACAATGAGCAGTTCTTC
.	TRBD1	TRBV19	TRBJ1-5	CASSRTGDQPQHF	TGTGCCAGTAGTCGGACAGGGGATCAGCCCCAGCATTTT
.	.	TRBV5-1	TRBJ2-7	CASSRTPSSYEQYF	TGCGCCAGCAGCCGGACACCGAGCTCCTACGAGCAGTACTTC